This T cell receptor beta chain comes out of a study of blood T cell repertoires in COVID-19. Study-wide context: In each case, the material was cDNA or gDNA derived from T cells, B-cell-depleted T cells, or PBMCs.

Measured with immunoSEQ multiplex PCR; TCRdb has only the in-frame clones, and not every one. The table has 140,000 to 150,000 clones, around four fifths seen once. The CDR3 totals 15 residues. The germline CDR1 and CDR2 sequences are SEHNR and FQNEAQ (reference sequence). V lost 5 bases and J lost 4; bases outside the gene matches: 10. This receptor was identified in a woman aged 40-49 years with active or convalescent COVID-19. The sample taken for sequencing was peripheral blood. The chain recombines TRBV7-9 with TRBJ2-7; 8 bases are shared with TRBD1. The CDR3, as DNA: TGTGCCAGCAGCGACCCCCGCAGGGGGCAGTACGAGCAGTACTTC. Protein sequence: CASSDPRRGQYEQYF.